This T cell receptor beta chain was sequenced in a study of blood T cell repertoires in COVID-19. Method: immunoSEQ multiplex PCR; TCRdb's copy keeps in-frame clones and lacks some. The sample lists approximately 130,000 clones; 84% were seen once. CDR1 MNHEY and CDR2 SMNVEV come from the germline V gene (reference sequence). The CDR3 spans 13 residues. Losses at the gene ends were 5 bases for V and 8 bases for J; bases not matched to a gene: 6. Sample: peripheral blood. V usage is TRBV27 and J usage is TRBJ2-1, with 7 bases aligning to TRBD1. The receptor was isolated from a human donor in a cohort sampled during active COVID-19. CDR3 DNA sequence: TGTGCCAGCAGTAGACAGGGTAGGGATGAGCAGTTCTTC. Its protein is CASSRQGRDEQFF.